This T cell receptor beta chain appears in the sequencing data of a study of metastatic and nonmetastatic thyroid tumors. Study-wide background: Blood and tumor or nodule tissue repertoires from malignant and benign thyroid patients were compared.

Germline V gives CDR1 SQVTM, CDR2 ANQGSEA. This CDR3 is 12 amino acids long. Study-level findings and limits: It was reportedly found that TCR beta diversity was significantly higher in malignant thyroid tumors than in benign nodules, a difference seen in both blood and tumor samples.

As concerns this clone: Its target is not known. This may stem from a read error, because a much larger clone lies one nucleotide away.

Patients had received no treatment of any kind before thyroid surgery. The authors' processing: The authors used CDR3 differences across clinicopathological groups to build a distant-metastasis classifier for papillary thyroid cancer. From the PCR reads, TCRdb re-called clones with MiXCR. TCRdb, rather than the study authors, made the V and J calls. The data show some 52,000 clones, approximately 15% seen once. The receptor was isolated from a female donor with papillary thyroid cancer or a benign thyroid nodule (not recorded which). Some clones in this sample may be carry-over from other donors' samples. J is TRBJ1-4 and V is TRBV29-1, with 7 bases matching TRBD1. The sample comprised blood. The CDR3, as DNA: TGCAGCGTTACAGGGGCTAATGAAAAAATGTTTTTT. It encodes CSVTGANEKMFF.